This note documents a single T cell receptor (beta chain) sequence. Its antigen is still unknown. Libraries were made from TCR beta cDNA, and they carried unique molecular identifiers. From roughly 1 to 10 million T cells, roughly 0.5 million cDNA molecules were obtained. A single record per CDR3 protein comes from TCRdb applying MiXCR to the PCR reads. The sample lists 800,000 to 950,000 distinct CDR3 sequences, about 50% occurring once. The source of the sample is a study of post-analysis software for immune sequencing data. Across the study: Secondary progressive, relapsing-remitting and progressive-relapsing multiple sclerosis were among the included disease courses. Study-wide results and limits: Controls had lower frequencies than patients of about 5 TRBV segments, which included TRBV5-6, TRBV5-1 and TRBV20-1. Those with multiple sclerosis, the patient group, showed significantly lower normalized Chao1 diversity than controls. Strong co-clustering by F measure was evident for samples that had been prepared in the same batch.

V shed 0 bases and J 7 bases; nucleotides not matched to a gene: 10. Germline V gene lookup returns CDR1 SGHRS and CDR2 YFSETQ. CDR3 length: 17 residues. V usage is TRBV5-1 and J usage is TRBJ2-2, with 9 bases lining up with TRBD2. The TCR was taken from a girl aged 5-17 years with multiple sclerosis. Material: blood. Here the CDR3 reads CASSLEPAGGFDGELFF. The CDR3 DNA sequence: TGCGCCAGCAGCTTGGAGCCAGCGGGAGGATTTGACGGGGAGCTGTTTTTT.